This paragraph covers one T cell receptor beta chain sequence. Its antigen is as yet unknown. This record belongs to a study of OX40 agonist ivuxolimab in advanced cancers. Overall study context: The study reported partial responses in three patients: one hepatocellular carcinoma, two cutaneous melanoma. Whole-study results and caveats: Among T cells, CD8+ cells averaged more expanded clones than CD4+ cells.

Patients were ineligible given autoimmune disease history or systemic immunosuppression. Samples were taken at baseline and on day 1 of cycles 4 and 7. Sequenced by immunoSEQ multiplex PCR; TCRdb stores in-frame clones only, minus some. In the table there are about 53,000 clones, roughly 80% of which are singletons. V lost 5 bases and J lost 3; bases outside the gene matches: 6. Germline values: CDR1 SGHAT, CDR2 FQNNGV. CDR3 length: 14 residues. This sequence joins TRBV11-2 and TRBJ2-7, with 8 bases lining up with TRBD2. Source: CD4+ or CD8+ T cells sorted from blood, taken in a trial of the OX40 agonist ivuxolimab. This TCR was recovered from an adult with an advanced solid tumor such as melanoma, head and neck, liver or kidney cancer. The DNA of the CDR3 is TGTGCCAGCAGCGCCCCCACTAGCGGCTACGAGCAGTACTTC. This gives the protein CASSAPTSGYEQYF. Drawing the rest from reference TRBV11-2 and TRBJ2-7, the complete variable domain is EAGVAQSPRYKIIEKRQSVAFWCNPISGHATLYWYQQILGQGPKLLIQFQNNGVVDDSQLPKDRFSAERLKGVDSTLKIQPAKLEDSAVYLCASSAPTSGYEQYFGPGTRLTVT.